What follows is one TCR beta chain and its context. Its antigen is not yet known. The cohort consisted of 600 or so healthy bone marrow donors. At the time of sampling, all cohort members were nominally healthy, though unrecorded immune exposures were likely present. The donor was CMV seropositive and belonged to the group of 250 to 350 seropositive cohort members. Each donor provided a peripheral blood sample, and peripheral blood mononuclear cells were used for TCR beta sequencing. The Qiagen DNeasy Blood Extraction Kit was used to extract genomic DNA from the blood cell samples. The sample is drawn from a study of cytomegalovirus exposure and HLA in healthy donors (dated by TCRdb to about 2017). Study-wide context: An earlier analysis of roughly 610 of the donors reported approximately 300 Gb of sequence data and 95 million to 130 million unique TCR beta sequences obtained from approximately 180 million T cells. An early release covering about 600 HLA-typed donors comprised 250 to 350 gigabases of sequencing data and tens of millions of unique TCR sequences. Among the roughly 430 genotyped donors, approximately 77% belonged to the genetic ancestry cluster associated with self-reported Caucasian donors. The study was designed to test whether signatures of past pathogen exposure could be identified by cataloging public T cell receptors. Using immunosequencing, the study profiled T cell repertoires from about 650 subjects and related those repertoires to cytomegalovirus serostatus. In addition to the first cohort of around 670 subjects, a separate validation cohort of 120 different subjects was used. High-throughput TCR immunosequencing, statistical association of individual TCRs with disease status, and machine learning were combined to predict cytomegalovirus infection status. To study patterns of TCR occurrence, a later analysis re-analyzed previously published TCR beta repertoires from just over 650 donors and added high-resolution HLA genotyping. Rather than using new phenotypic data, the later analysis identified candidate immune exposures from TCR beta sequences and from how often those sequences occurred across donors. To decide whether each TCR beta V gene segment behaved as functional or pseudogenic, an earlier analysis of some 570 of the donors relied on high-throughput TCR beta sequencing. Donor age, sex, ethnicity and CMV serostatus were collected together with the repertoire data. A later genetic analysis took genome-wide SNP genotypes for about three fifths of the 666 donors and used that subset as a discovery cohort. Every discovery cohort repertoire had been produced on one sequencing platform. Both class I and class II loci were covered by HLA typing, at four-digit resolution. Typing coverage varied by locus: roughly 629-640 donors for A, B, C, DRB1 and DQB1; around 560 for DQA1; more than 600 for DPA1; fewer than 480 for DPB1. Roughly 5 DR-DQ haplotypes were handled as single units for association and clustering, since linkage in the cohort was strong. On average, over 200,000 unique TCR beta nucleotide sequences were sequenced per donor among 398 genotyped donors of the cohort, with roughly 20% of those sequences being non-productive. Overall study outcomes, separate from this receptor: An earlier analysis of some 560 of the donors showed that most TCR beta V segments appeared in productive rearrangements either about 87% or about 30% of the time, which broadly matched IMGT annotations. A later analysis reported that several top co-occurrence clusters appeared linked to parvovirus B19, influenza, CMV and Epstein-Barr virus. When HLA alleles, especially DR and DQ, strongly co-occurred, attributing TCR associations to individual alleles was difficult. Most TCR sequences were seen in very few donors, while some public TCRs were found in many individuals. In a later analysis, 15,000 to 20,000 TCR beta sequences were associated with specific HLA alleles at a false discovery rate of 0.05. A group of highly shared sequence variants was considered likely to be a technical artifact of the sequencing pipeline. According to the authors, the approach could potentially be generalized to other disease states and immunological phenotypes. A later analysis found that most CMV-associated TCR beta chains appeared HLA-restricted, with HLA associations seemingly driven largely by CMV exposure. Sequencing depth was assumed to be roughly uniform across donors in the presence/absence analyses, though that assumption may not hold. In both the original and validation cohorts, the classifier was reported to diagnose cytomegalovirus status with high specificity and sensitivity. The study listed approximately 150 TCR beta chains as associated with cytomegalovirus. In a later analysis, HLA-associated TCR beta chains showed more clonal expansion and lower generation probabilities than non-associated chains that were equally common. The earlier analysis of some 540 of the donors excluded 15 to 20 rarely observed V segments, including chromosome 9 orphons, because counts were too low. A later analysis found that TCR association rates varied across HLA loci, with DRB1 alleles showing the most associated TCRs and HLA-C alleles the fewest. For the cohort, immune exposure information was limited to CMV serostatus. Because the 87-base-pair reads could not distinguish some IMGT-functional V segments, including TRBV6-2 and TRBV6-3, those segments were excluded. Because some donors lacked HLA typing at each locus, the association tests relied only on the typed subset. V-gene and J-gene trimming of TCR beta chains was associated with a missense DCLRE1C variant in a later genetic analysis, and the association was replicated in an independent cohort. In vitro tests confirmed that a few of the cytomegalovirus-associated TCR beta chains recognize cytomegalovirus antigens. A further reported finding was that TCR beta sequences accurately predicted the HLA-A and HLA-B alleles for most subjects in the first cohort. According to a later genetic analysis, donors in an Asian-associated ancestry cluster had fewer N-insertions in productive TCRs than the approximately 670-donor mean. In this cohort, only TCR beta chains were sequenced, and detectable features were limited by the absence of alpha or paired-chain data. Linkage disequilibrium might explain the correlated functional status among segregating V segments, but an unknown experimental factor could not be excluded.

Trimming removed 4 bases from V and 6 bases from J; the gene matches leave 9 bases unexplained. The CDR3 starts with the cysteine, ends with the phenylalanine, and has 15 residues. Only the CDR3 region is kept as DNA, spanning 45 bases read in frame from base 1. As encoded in the germline V gene (reference sequence), CDR1 is MNHEY while CDR2 is SMNVEV. Library generation was performed with the immunoSEQ multiplex PCR assay. The multiplex PCR relied on a mix of 60 forward primers for TCR Vbeta segments and 13 reverse primers for TCR Jbeta segments. The CDR3 region of rearranged TCR beta genes was amplified from genomic DNA with a multiplex PCR assay. The Illumina HiSeq System was used to sequence the amplified TCR beta libraries as 87-base-pair reads. For the original study's pipeline: A later analysis counted approximately 74 million unique TCR beta chains across the 550 to 800 repertoires, and around 9.9 million of these chains were shared by at least two donors. Raw reads were error-corrected and collapsed into unique sequences by a nearest-neighbor algorithm in which closely related sequences were merged to remove PCR and sequencing errors. CDR3 sequences were aligned to IMGT reference sequences to assign V, D and J gene segments. For a sequence to be retained, a match of at least six nucleotides was required to both a V gene segment and a J gene segment. A rearrangement counted as productive if the CDR3 had no stop codons and remained in frame with V and J, and every other rearrangement counted as non-productive. CDR3 was defined according to IMGT convention as the region running from the second conserved V-encoded cysteine to the conserved J-encoded phenylalanine. The earlier analysis of 550 to 650 of the donors excluded any sequence lacking an unambiguous match to a single V gene segment. In an earlier analysis of around 590 of the donors, a V segment was called functional when productive rearrangements were above 56.7%, and segregating when the standard deviation between donors exceeded 5%. To diagnose cytomegalovirus status from the catalog of TCR beta chain sequences, a statistical classification framework was built. In a later analysis, V and J genes were assigned by comparing TCR nucleotide sequences against IMGT/GENE-DB human TR gene sequences. Using the TCRdist pipeline, a later analysis assigned CDR3 sequences along with most-parsimonious VDJ recombination scenarios. In a later analysis, every TCR beta chain was defined by the combination of its CDR3 amino acid sequence and its V-gene family, and reads without a unique V-gene family were dropped. As a way to deal with suspected cross-contamination and a sequencing artifact, a later analysis dropped over 550 nucleotide sequences that were highly shared and had low generation probability. In a later analysis, a clonal expansion index for each public chain was calculated from normalized within-repertoire ranks of inferred template counts. Generation probabilities in a later analysis came from a VDJ recombination model fitted to out-of-frame rearrangements, and those results were checked against IGoR. In a later analysis, hypergeometric tests were used to score TCR-TCR, TCR-HLA and TCR-CMV co-occurrence, with a repertoire-size bias correction applied to TCR pairs. To estimate false discovery rates, a later analysis permuted the HLA or CMV assignments 20 times. In a later analysis, co-occurring TCRs were grouped with DBSCAN, and TCRdist sequence similarity was added when clustering was performed within HLA-allele-positive subsets. Repertoires with fewer than 30,000 or more than 120,000 public chains, plus five repertoires with anomalous nucleotide sharing, were excluded from co-occurrence clustering. In its TCRdb copy, this immuneACCESS table keeps in-frame sequences only and misses some clones. Where compared with another copy, unresolved V genes explain less than half of these, and the others have no known cause. V and J calls and clone size come straight from that table; D and trimming were deduced from the DNA. The sample table records about 200,000 clones. 0.9% to 1.4% of the sample rests with the top ten.

The sequence derives from a girl aged 2-10 years in good health and CMV-seropositive. Sequences were obtained from PBMCs. Recombination connected TRBV27 to TRBJ2-1; TRBD2 agrees with 7 junctional bases. The nucleotide sequence is given as TGTGCCAGCAGTTCAAGGGAGGGACCATCCAATGAGCAGTTCTTC. Its amino acids are CASSSREGPSNEQFF.